This T cell receptor (beta chain) was recovered during a study of blood T cell repertoires in COVID-19. Study in general: The United States, Italy and Spain were the sources of the acute and convalescent COVID-19 samples.

This CDR3 has 13 residues. V gave up 2 bases and J gave up 3 bases, with 7 bases separating them. Germline assignment: CDR1 SGHNT and CDR2 YENEEA. In the authors' methods: Amplifying reference gene primers gave estimates of nucleated cell counts. Clones were read by immunoSEQ multiplex PCR, and TCRdb kept only the in-frame ones, dropping some. The DNA was the basis for D and trimming; V, J and clone size are from that table. The data show 380,000 or so clones, around 90% seen once. The chain links TRBV11-3 to TRBJ1-1; D is undetermined. Sample: peripheral blood. The source of this sequence is a man aged 35 to 55 with acute or convalescent COVID-19. The CDR3 nucleotides read TGTGCCAGCAGCTTATTCCAGGACACTGAAGCTTTCTTT. It codes for CASSLFQDTEAFF. Full variable domain (remainder filled in from reference TRBV11-3 and TRBJ1-1): EAGVVQSPRYKIIEKKQPVAFWCNPISGHNTLYWYLQNLGQGPELLIRYENEEAVDDSQLPKDRFSAERLKGVDSTLKIQPAELGDSAVYLCASSLFQDTEAFFGQGTRLTVV.